This TCR beta chain was observed in a study of human T cells and chemical hapten exposure. Whole-study context: Investigators sensitized around 2 cm by around 2 cm of upper inner arm skin with 2% DPC.

With respect to this clonotype: What it binds is not known.

In the authors' workflow: A per-sample median of around 100,000 TCRs was observed, with counts ranging from roughly 20,000 to 700,000. Each CDR3 protein gets one entry after TCRdb re-called the RACE reads with MiXCR. The V and J calls, along with clone size, are taken from TCRdb and not from the paper's own processing. The sample lists 150,000 to 200,000 distinct CDR3 sequences, around 30% occurring once. Time point meaning: pre-sensitization, week 0. Treatment denoted: therapeutic diphenylcyclopropenone sensitization with weekly scalp DPC. Study-wide results and limits: Unchanged with DPC sensitization were TCRs above 1 in 1000 frequency. Because they had alopecia, donors may respond immunologically unlike healthy people.

Trimming left V 4 bases short and J 3 bases short, with 5 bases between. The germline gives CDR1 SGHAT, CDR2 FQNNGV. The CDR3 has 12 residues. The sequence was obtained from a woman under 40 with alopecia areata. Some clones in this sample may be carry-over from other donors' samples. The V call is TRBV11-2, the J call TRBJ2-3, with a possible D match to TRBD2 (5 bases). The source material was whole blood, sampled in connection with sensitization to the hapten diphenylcyclopropenone (DPC). CDR3 sequence reads: CASSWETDTQYF. The CDR3 DNA sequence: TGTGCCAGCAGCTGGGAGACAGATACGCAGTATTTT.